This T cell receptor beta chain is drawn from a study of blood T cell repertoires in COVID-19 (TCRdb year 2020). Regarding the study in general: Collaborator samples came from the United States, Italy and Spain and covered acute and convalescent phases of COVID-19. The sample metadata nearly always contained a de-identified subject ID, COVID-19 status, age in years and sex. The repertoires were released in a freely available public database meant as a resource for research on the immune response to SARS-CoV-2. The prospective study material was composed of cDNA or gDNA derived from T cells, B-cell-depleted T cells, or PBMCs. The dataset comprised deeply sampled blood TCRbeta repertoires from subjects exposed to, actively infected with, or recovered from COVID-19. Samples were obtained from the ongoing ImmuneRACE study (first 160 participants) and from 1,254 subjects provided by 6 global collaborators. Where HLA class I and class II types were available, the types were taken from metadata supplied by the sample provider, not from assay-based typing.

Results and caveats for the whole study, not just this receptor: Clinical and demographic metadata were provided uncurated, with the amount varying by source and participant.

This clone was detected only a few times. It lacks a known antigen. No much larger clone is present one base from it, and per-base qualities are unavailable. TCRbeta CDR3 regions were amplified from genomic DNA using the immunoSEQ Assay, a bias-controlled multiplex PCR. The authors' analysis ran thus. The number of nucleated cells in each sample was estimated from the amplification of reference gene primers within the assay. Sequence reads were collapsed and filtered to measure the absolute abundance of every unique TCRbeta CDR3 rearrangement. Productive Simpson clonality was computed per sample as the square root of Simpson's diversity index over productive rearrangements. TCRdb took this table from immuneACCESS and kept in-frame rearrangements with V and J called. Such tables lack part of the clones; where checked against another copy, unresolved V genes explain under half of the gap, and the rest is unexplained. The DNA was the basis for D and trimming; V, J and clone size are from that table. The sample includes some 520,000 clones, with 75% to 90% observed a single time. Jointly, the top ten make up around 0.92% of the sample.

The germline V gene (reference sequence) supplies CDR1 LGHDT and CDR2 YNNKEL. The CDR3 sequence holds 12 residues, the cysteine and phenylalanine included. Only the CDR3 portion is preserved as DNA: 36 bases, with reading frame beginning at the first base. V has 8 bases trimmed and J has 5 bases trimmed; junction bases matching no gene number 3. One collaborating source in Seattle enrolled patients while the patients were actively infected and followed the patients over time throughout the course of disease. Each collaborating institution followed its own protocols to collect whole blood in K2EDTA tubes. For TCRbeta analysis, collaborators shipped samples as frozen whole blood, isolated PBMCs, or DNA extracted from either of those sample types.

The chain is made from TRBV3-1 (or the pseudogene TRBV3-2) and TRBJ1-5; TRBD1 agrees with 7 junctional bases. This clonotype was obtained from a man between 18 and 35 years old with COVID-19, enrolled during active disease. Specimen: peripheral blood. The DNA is TGTGCCAGCCTAACAGGGGATCAGCCCCAGCATTTT. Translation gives CASLTGDQPQHF.